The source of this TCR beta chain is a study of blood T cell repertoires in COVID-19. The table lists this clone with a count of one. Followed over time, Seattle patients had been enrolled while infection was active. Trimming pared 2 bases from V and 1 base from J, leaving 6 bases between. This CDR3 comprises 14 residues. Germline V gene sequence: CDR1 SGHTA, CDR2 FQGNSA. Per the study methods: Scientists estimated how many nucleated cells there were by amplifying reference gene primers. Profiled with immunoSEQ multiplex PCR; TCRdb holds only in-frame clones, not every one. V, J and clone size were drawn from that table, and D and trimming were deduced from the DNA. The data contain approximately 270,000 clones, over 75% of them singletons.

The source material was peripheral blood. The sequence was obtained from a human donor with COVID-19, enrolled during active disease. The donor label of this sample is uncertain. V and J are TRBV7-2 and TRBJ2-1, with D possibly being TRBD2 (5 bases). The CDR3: CASSLTGSYNEQFF. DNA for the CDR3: TGTGCCAGCAGCTTAACGGGGTCCTACAATGAGCAGTTCTTC.